This paragraph reports one TCR beta chain. Its antigen specificity is not known. No much larger clonotype is one base removed from it; base qualities were not supplied. Genomic DNA was the input for TRB sequencing, which was run either with the immunoSEQ assay at survey resolution or with the hsTCRB kit. As for the authors' bioinformatics: The immunoSEQ software handled the initial read processing, while the LymphoSeq R package was used for the repertoire analyses. For each TRB dataset, clonality was calculated as 1 minus normalized Shannon entropy, and the Gini coefficient was computed as well. To infer phenotypes in unsorted samples, TRB sequences from sorted subsets of the recipient or donor were mapped onto unsorted samples from the same recipient. TCRdb limited this immuneACCESS table to in-frame rearrangements with V and J called. A share of clones is missing; checked studies link under half to unresolved V genes, and the rest is unexplained. The D gene and trimming were derived from the DNA, and the V and J assignments and clone size from that table. In all, the sample holds under 20,000 clones, and over 65% of those were seen once. About 28% of the sample is in the top ten clones.

The sample originates from a study of T cells after posttransplantation cyclophosphamide (dated by TCRdb to the mid-2010s). Background for the entire study: The study tracked T cell repertoire reconstitution by TRB sequencing after myeloablative bone marrow transplantation using posttransplantation cyclophosphamide as GVHD prophylaxis. Antigen receptor sequencing covered samples from 30 to 45 PTCy-treated patients and some 15 of their related bone marrow donors. Blood from every one of the 30 to 35 PTCy patients who had 1-year posttransplant specimens underwent TRB sequencing. Up to about 3 additional blood samples from 2 to 5.2 years after transplant were also TRB-sequenced in 3 patients, as was pretransplant blood from 4 patients. Because TRA and TRB clonality were tightly correlated in several samples, subsequent TCR analyses were focused on TRB only. Public TRB sequences were queried against a database of over 3,600 sequences associated with responses to pathogens, tumor antigens, self-antigens and alloantigens.

On the study overall, not on this receptor specifically: The TRB repertoires of T cells infiltrating skin or the GI tract showed only limited overlap with the TRB repertoires found in blood. Donor-recipient similarity was low at 1-2 months but rose over the first year, and later blood repertoires were often dominated by donor CD8+ memory clones. Across around 48 patients, recipient CMV seropositivity and CMV reactivation were highly associated with TRB clonality; PTCy diversity was similar to CNI/methotrexate controls.

The CDR3 covers 15 residues, taking in both the cysteine and the phenylalanine. Only the CDR3 portion is preserved as DNA: 45 bases, with reading frame beginning at the first base. The germline V gene yields LGHNA for CDR1 and YSLEER for CDR2. V is reduced by 4 bases and J by 2 bases, leaving a spacing of 15 bases between them. In light of the paper, this sample's treatment or condition label describes: high-dose cyclophosphamide on days +3 and +4 as single-agent GVHD prophylaxis. PTCy patients received busulfan and fludarabine conditioning, a related or unrelated marrow graft, and cyclophosphamide on days +3 and +4. PTCy-treated patients came from a prospective multi-institutional clinical trial. Peripheral blood and bone marrow mononuclear cells were isolated by Ficoll-Hypaque density centrifugation and cryopreserved.

Recombination linked TRBV4-3 to TRBJ2-7, with TRBD2 as a weak D call on 5 bases. This receptor was taken from a male patient aged 30 to 39 who received an allogeneic stem cell transplant from a related donor, was CMV-positive, and had acute GVHD only. Following a transplant, some T lymphocytes may have been derived from the graft donor. The source material was PBMCs, sampled after an allogeneic stem cell transplant with post-transplant cyclophosphamide. The CDR3 is CASSPNTGSTYEQYF. The nucleotide sequence reads TGCGCCAGCAGCCCCAACACGGGGTCCACCTACGAGCAGTACTTC.